This TCR beta chain was identified in a study of a mutant IDH1 vaccine in newly diagnosed glioma. Stated time point: baseline, week 1 (first vaccination visit). Treatment of the sample: pre-vaccination baseline after standard-of-care therapy. Libraries were prepared by immunoSEQ multiplex PCR; TCRdb keeps only in-frame clonotypes and omits some of them. The sample consists of about 67,000 clones, around 88% of them appearing once. The sample was peripheral blood mononuclear cells (PBMCs), taken from a glioma patient treated with radiotherapy, temozolomide or both. This sequence was found in a woman aged 18-30 years with glioma. Some clones in this sample may be carry-over from other donors' samples.

The CDR3 bases are TGTGCCAGTAGTATCTTCCCAGGTGAAGCTTTCTTT. Protein product: CASSIFPGEAFF. The V gene is TRBV19, the J gene TRBJ1-1, with unresolved D. The V gene's germline CDR1 is LNHDA and CDR2 SQIVND (reference sequence). CDR3 size: 12 residues. V lost 3 bases to trimming and J lost 7 bases, with 9 bases between them.